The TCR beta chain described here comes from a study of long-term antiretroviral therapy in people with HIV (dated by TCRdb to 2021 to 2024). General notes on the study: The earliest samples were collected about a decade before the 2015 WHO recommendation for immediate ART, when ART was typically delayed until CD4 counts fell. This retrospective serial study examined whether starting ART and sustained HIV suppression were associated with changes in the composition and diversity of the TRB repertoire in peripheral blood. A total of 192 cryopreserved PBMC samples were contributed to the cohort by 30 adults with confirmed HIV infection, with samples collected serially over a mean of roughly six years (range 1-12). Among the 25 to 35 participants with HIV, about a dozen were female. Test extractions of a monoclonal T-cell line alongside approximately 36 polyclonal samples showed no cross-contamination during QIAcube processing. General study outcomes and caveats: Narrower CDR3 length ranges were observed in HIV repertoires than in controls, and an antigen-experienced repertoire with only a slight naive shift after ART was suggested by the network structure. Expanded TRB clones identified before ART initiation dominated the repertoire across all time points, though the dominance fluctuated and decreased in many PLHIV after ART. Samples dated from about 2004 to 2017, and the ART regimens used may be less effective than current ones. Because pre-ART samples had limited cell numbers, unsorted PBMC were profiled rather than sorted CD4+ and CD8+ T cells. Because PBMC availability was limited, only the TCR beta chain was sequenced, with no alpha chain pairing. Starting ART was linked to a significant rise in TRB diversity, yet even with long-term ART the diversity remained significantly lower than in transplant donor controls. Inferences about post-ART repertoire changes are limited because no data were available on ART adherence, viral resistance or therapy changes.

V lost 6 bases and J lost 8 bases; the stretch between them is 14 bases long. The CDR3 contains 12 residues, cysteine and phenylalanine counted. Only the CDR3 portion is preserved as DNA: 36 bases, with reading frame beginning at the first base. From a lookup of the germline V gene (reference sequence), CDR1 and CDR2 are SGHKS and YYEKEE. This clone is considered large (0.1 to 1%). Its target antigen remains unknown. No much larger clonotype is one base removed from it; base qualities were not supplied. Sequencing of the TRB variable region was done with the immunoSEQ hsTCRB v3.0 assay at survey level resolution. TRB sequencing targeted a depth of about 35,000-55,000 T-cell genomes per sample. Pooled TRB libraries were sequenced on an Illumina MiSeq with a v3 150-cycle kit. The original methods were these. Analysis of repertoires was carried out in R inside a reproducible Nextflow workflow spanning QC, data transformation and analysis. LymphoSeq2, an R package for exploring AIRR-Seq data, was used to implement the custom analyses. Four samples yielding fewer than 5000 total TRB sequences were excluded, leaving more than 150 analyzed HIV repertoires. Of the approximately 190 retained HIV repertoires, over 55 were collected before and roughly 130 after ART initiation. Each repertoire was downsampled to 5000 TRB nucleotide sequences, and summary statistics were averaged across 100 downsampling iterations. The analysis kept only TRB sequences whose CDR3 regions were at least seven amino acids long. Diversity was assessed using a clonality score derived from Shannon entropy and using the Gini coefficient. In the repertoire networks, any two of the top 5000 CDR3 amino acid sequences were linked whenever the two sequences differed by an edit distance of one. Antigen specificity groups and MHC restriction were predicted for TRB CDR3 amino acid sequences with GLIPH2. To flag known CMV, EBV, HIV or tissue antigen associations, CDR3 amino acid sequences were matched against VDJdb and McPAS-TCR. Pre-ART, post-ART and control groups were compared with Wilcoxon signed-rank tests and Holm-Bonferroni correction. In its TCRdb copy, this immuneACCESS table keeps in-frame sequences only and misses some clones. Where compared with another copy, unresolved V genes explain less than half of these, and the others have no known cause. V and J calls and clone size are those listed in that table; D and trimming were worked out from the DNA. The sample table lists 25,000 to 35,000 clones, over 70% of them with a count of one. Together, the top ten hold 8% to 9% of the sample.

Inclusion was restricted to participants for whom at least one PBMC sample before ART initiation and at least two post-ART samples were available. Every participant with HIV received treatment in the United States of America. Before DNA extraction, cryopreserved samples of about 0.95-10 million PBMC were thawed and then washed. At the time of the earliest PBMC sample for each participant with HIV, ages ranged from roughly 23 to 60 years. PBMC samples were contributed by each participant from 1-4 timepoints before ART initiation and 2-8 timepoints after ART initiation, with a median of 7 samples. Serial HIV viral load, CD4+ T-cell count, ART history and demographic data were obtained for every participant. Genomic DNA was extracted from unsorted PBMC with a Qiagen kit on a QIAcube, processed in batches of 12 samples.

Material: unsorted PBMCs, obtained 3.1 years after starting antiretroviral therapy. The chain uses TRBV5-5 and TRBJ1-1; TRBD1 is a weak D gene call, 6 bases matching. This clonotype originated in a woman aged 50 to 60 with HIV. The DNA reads TGTGCCAGCACCCTCGGACAGTTAGAAGCTTTCTTT. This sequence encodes CASTLGQLEAFF.